This T cell receptor beta chain was identified during a study of cytomegalovirus exposure and HLA in healthy donors. On the study more broadly: A later analysis reported the 100 to 150 validation repertoires used the same platform as the approximately 660 first-cohort repertoires.

Notes on the study in general: Three chains linked to CMV were shown in vitro to be specific for CMV antigens.

A word on this clone: What it recognizes is unknown.

The donors formed part of the approximately 120-subject validation cohort, distinct from the roughly 660-subject first cohort. Using immunoSEQ multiplex PCR, the repertoire was profiled, and TCRdb retains in-frame clones only, with some absent. The sample consists of about 360,000 clones, roughly 89% of them appearing once. The receptor was isolated from a woman under 30 in good health and CMV-seronegative. Sample: PBMCs.

The CDR3 sequence is CASSLVGLEQFF. The CDR3 DNA reads TGTGCCAGCAGCTTAGTTGGACTTGAGCAGTTCTTC. The chain is built from TRBV7-9 and TRBJ2-1, with D possibly being TRBD2 (5 bases). The CDR3 is made up of 12 amino acids. Germline V lookup: CDR1 SEHNR, CDR2 FQNEAQ (reference sequence). Trimming removed 1 base at V and 9 bases at J, with 7 bases between. The complete variable domain, with remaining parts taken from reference TRBV7-9 and TRBJ2-1, reads DTGVSQNPRHKITKRGQNVTFRCDPISEHNRLYWYRQTLGQGPEFLTYFQNEAQLEKSRLLSDRFSAERPKGSFSTLEIQRTEQGDSAMYLCASSLVGLEQFFGPGTRLTVL.